This TCR beta chain came from a study of early T cells in non-severe SARS-CoV-2 infection. In the study overall: Sequencing input comprised bulk RNA from unsorted whole blood; chain pairing was not available. Broader study findings: Missing private and CD4 specificities, VDJdb matching favored anti-spike CD8 responses.

Individually, cDNA molecules had unique molecular identifiers attached to them. Each CDR3 protein gets one entry after TCRdb re-called the 5' RACE reads with MiXCR. The sample has 70,000 or so distinct CDR3 sequences, about an eighth seen once; the top ten hold 1.3%. This CDR3 spans 15 amino acids. From germline, CDR1 is SGDLS and CDR2 YYNGEE. The V and J ends lost 0 bases and 3 bases, in that order; junction bases with no gene match: 2. This clonotype was counted many times. Its antigen is unidentified. The TCR was taken from an adult who was a healthcare worker with PCR-confirmed SARS-CoV-2 infection or an uninfected control (not recorded which). This chain connects TRBV9 to TRBJ1-3, with 8 bases matching TRBD1. Sequencing input: whole blood. The CDR3 DNA sequence: TGTGCCAGCAGCGTAGCACAGGGGGTTGGAAACACCATATATTTT. It translates to CASSVAQGVGNTIYF.